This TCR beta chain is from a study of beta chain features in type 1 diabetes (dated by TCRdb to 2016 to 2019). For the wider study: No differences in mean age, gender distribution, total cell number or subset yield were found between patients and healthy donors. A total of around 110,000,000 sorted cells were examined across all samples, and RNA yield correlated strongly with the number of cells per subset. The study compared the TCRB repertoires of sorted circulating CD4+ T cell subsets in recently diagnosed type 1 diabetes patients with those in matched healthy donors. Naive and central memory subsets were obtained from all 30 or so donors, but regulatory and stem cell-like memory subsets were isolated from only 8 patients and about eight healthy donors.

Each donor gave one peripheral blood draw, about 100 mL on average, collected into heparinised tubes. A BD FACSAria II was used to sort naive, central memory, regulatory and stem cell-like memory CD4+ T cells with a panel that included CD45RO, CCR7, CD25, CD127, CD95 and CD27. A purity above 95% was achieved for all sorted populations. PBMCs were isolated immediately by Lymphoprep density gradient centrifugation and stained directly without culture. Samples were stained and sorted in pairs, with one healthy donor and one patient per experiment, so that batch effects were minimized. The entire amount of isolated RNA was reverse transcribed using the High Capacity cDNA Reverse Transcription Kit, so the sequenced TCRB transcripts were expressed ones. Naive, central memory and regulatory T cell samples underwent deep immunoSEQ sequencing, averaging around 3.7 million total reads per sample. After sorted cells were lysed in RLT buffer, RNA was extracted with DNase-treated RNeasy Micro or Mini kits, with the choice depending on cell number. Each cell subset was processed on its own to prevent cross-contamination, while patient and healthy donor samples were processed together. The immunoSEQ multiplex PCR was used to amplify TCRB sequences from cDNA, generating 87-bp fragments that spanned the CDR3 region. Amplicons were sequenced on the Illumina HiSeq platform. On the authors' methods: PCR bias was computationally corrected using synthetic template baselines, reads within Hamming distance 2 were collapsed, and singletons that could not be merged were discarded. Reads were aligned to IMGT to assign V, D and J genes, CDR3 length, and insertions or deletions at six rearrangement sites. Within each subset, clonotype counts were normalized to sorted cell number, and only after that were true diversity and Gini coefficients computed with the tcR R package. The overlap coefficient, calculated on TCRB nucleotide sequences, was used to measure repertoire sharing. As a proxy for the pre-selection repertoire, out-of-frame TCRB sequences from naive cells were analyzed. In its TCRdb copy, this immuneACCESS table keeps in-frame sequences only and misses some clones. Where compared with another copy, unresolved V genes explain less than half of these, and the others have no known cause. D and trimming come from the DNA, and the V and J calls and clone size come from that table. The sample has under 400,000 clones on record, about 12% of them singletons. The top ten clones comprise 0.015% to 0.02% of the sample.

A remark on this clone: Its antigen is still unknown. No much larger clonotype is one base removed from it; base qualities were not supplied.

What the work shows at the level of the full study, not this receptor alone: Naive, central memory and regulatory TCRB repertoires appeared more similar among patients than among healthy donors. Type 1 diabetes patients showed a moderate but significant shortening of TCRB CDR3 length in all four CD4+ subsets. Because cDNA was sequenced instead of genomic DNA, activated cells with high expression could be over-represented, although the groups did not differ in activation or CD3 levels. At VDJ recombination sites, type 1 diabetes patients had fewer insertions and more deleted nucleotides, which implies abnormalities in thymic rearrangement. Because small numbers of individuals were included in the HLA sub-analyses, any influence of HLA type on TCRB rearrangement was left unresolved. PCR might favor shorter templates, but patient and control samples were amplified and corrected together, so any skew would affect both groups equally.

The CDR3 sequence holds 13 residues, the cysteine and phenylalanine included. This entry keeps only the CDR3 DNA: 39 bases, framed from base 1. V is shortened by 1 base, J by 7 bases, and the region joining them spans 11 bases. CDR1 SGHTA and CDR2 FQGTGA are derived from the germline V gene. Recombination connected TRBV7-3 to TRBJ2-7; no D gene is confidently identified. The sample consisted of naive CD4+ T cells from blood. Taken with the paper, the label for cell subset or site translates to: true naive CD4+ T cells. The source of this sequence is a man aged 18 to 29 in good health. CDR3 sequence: CASSLIVASEQYF. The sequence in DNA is TGTGCCAGCAGCTTAATAGTCGCTTCAGAGCAGTACTTC.